This is a list of T cell receptor beta chains from one sample in a study of beta chain features in type 1 diabetes. Assay used: immunoSEQ multiplex PCR; TCRdb lists only in-frame clones, some missing. The sample holds roughly 40,000 clones, 45% to 50% seen once. The sequencing input was central memory CD4+ T cells from blood. These receptors were obtained from a woman aged 18-30 years in good health. CDR3s include the opening cysteine and the closing phenylalanine or tryptophan. A D gene is named only where the DNA matches it firmly. Size is stated for part of the rows, as once, few or many counts, or as a class when the clone is expanded.

J gene,V gene,clone size,D gene,CDR3 protein,CDR3 DNA
TRBJ2-1,TRBV2,.,TRBD2,CASRPRLAGRGDNEQFF,TGTGCCAGCAGACCCAGACTAGCGGGCCGCGGGGACAATGAGCAGTTCTTC
TRBJ1-1,TRBV7-3,.,.,CASSLTSGSTEAFF,TGTGCCAGCAGCTTAACGAGCGGGAGTACTGAAGCTTTCTTT
TRBJ2-3,TRBV2,.,.,CASKRTSSNPDTQYF,TGTGCCAGTAAGAGAACTAGCTCGAACCCGGATACGCAGTATTTT
TRBJ2-7,TRBV27,few,TRBD2,CASRTSRKNEQYF,TGTGCCAGCCGGACTAGCCGTAAAAACGAGCAGTACTTC
TRBJ2-5,TRBV9,.,TRBD2,CASSVGPGLALKETQYF,TGTGCCAGCAGCGTAGGACCGGGACTAGCCCTTAAAGAGACCCAGTACTTC
TRBJ2-1,TRBV7-2,few,.,CASSFTGNDRRGQFF,TGTGCCAGCAGCTTCACAGGCAACGATCGGCGTGGGCAGTTCTTC
TRBJ1-3,TRBV30,.,TRBD1,CASTGAHSGNTIYF,TGTGCATCGACAGGGGCGCACTCTGGAAACACCATATATTTT
TRBJ2-7,TRBV10-1,few,.,CASSESTGSSSYEQYF,TGCGCCAGCAGTGAGTCGACAGGTTCGAGCTCCTACGAGCAGTACTTC
TRBJ2-3,TRBV6-5,few,TRBD1,CASSGTGVSTDTQYF,TGTGCCAGCAGTGGGACAGGGGTCAGCACAGATACGCAGTATTTT
TRBJ2-1,TRBV10-3,few,TRBD2,CAARTSGGPSSYNEQFF,TGTGCCGCCAGGACTAGCGGGGGGCCGAGCTCCTACAATGAGCAGTTCTTC
TRBJ2-7,TRBV7-2,few,TRBD2,CASSTGLGGKAEQYF,TGTGCCAGCAGCACAGGACTAGGCGGTAAGGCCGAGCAGTACTTC
TRBJ1-6,TRBV30,few,TRBD1,CAWSTSGTGFSPLHF,TGTGCCTGGAGTACCTCTGGGACAGGGTTTTCACCCCTCCACTTT
TRBJ2-3,TRBV2,.,TRBD2,CASSAIAGGRTDTQYF,TGTGCCAGCAGTGCCATAGCGGGGGGGCGCACAGATACGCAGTATTTT
TRBJ2-7,TRBV5-4,.,TRBD2,CASSLGSAGVTYEQYF,TGTGCCAGCAGCTTGGGTTCAGCGGGGGTAACCTACGAGCAGTACTTC
TRBJ2-7,TRBV7-2,.,TRBD1,CASSFQTGVGEQYF,TGTGCCAGCAGCTTCCAGACAGGGGTGGGCGAGCAGTACTTC
TRBJ2-1,TRBV7-6,.,.,CASSSGGQAYNEQFF,TGTGCCAGCAGCTCCGGAGGGCAGGCCTACAATGAGCAGTTCTTC
TRBJ2-5,TRBV6-1,.,.,CASTGSQETQYF,TGTGCCAGCACGGGGAGCCAAGAGACCCAGTACTTC
TRBJ1-1,TRBV19,.,.,CASSILSIRGLNTEAFF,TGTGCCAGTAGTATTCTCTCGATCCGGGGTTTGAACACTGAAGCTTTCTTT
TRBJ2-7,TRBV7-8,.,TRBD1,CASTRAGGSMGEQYF,TGTGCCAGCACGCGAGCAGGGGGCAGTATGGGCGAGCAGTACTTC
TRBJ2-3,TRBV27,.,.,CASSLLSRNPDTQYF,TGTGCCAGCAGTTTATTATCCAGAAACCCAGATACGCAGTATTTT
TRBJ1-1,TRBV30,.,.,CAWSVRRGVSMNTEAFF,TGTGCCTGGAGTGTACGTAGGGGCGTTAGTATGAACACTGAAGCTTTCTTT
TRBJ2-5,TRBV15,.,.,CATSRDLAAETQYF,TGTGCCACCAGCAGAGACCTGGCGGCTGAGACCCAGTACTTC
TRBJ2-2,TRBV10-1,.,.,CASSDYGTPTGELFF,TGCGCCAGCAGTGACTACGGGACTCCTACCGGGGAGCTGTTTTTT
TRBJ2-1,TRBV9,.,.,CASSVAGALSLNEQFF,TGTGCCAGCAGCGTCGCGGGGGCCCTCTCCCTCAATGAGCAGTTCTTC
TRBJ2-5,TRBV10-3,.,TRBD1,CAISTGEETQYF,TGTGCCATCAGTACAGGGGAAGAGACCCAGTACTTC
TRBJ1-4,TRBV14,few,.,CASSQRQGTRANEKLFF,TGTGCCAGCAGCCAACGGCAGGGCACTCGAGCTAATGAAAAACTGTTTTTT
TRBJ1-5,TRBV7-2,.,TRBD1,CASSGEGAAGSNQPQHF,TGTGCCAGCAGCGGCGAGGGGGCCGCAGGGAGCAATCAGCCCCAGCATTTT
TRBJ1-1,TRBV6-1,.,.,CASNSGQLNTEAFF,TGTGCCAGCAACTCCGGACAGCTGAACACTGAAGCTTTCTTT
TRBJ2-7,TRBV5-1,few,.,CASSLGGGTYEQYF,TGCGCCAGCAGCTTGGGCGGTGGTACCTACGAGCAGTACTTC
TRBJ2-4,TRBV11-2,.,TRBD1,CASSLDARSGDRGLGIQYF,TGTGCCAGCAGCTTAGATGCCCGTTCCGGTGACAGGGGGCTGGGCATTCAGTACTTC
TRBJ2-3,TRBV14,.,TRBD2,CASSRGFGLAGPDTQYF,TGTGCCAGCAGCCGAGGATTCGGACTAGCGGGCCCAGATACGCAGTATTTT
TRBJ2-1,TRBV5-1,.,TRBD2,CASSLVASGGMVDEQFF,TGCGCCAGCAGCTTGGTCGCTAGCGGAGGGATGGTCGATGAGCAGTTCTTC
TRBJ2-5,TRBV6-6,few,.,CASSLLQETQYF,TGTGCCAGCAGTTTACTTCAAGAGACCCAGTACTTC
TRBJ1-3,TRBV6-1,.,.,CASSGGRLPSGNTIYF,TGTGCCAGCAGTGGAGGCCGTTTACCTTCTGGAAACACCATATATTTT
TRBJ2-7,TRBV2,few,.,CASSEITYEQYF,TGTGCCAGCAGTGAAATCACCTACGAGCAGTACTTC
TRBJ2-7,TRBV7-6,few,.,CASSIASSYEQYF,TGTGCCAGCAGCATAGCGAGCTCCTACGAGCAGTACTTC
TRBJ1-1,TRBV6-1,.,.,CATGHEAFF,TGTGCCACAGGTCATGAAGCTTTCTTT
TRBJ1-3,TRBV5-4,.,.,CASSRGGQGSSGNTIYF,TGTGCCAGCAGCCGGGGAGGGCAGGGGAGCTCTGGAAACACCATATATTTT
TRBJ2-6,TRBV5-4,.,.,CASSLLQDFGANVLTF,TGTGCCAGCAGTCTTCTTCAGGACTTTGGGGCCAACGTCCTGACTTTC
TRBJ1-2,TRBV10-3,few,.,CAISESYRQINYGYTF,TGTGCCATCAGTGAGTCGTATAGACAGATTAACTATGGCTACACCTTC
TRBJ2-5,TRBV4-2,.,TRBD2,CASSQGASGAYQETQYF,TGTGCCAGCAGCCAAGGTGCTAGCGGGGCATACCAAGAGACCCAGTACTTC
TRBJ2-7,TRBV11-2,.,.,CASSYGRGGQQIYEQYF,TGTGCCAGCAGCTACGGGAGGGGGGGACAGCAAATTTACGAGCAGTACTTC
TRBJ2-5,TRBV29-1,.,.,CSVEDLGSQETQYF,TGCAGCGTTGAAGATTTGGGCAGCCAAGAGACCCAGTACTTC
TRBJ1-4,TRBV6-6,few,.,CASSYVRVATNEKLFF,TGTGCCAGCAGTTACGTCAGGGTTGCAACTAATGAAAAACTGTTTTTT
TRBJ2-7,TRBV6-1,few,.,CASRVTTYEQYF,TGTGCCAGCCGGGTTACCACCTACGAGCAGTACTTC
TRBJ2-2,TRBV5-1,.,.,CASKDNWNTGELFF,TGCGCCAGCAAGGACAATTGGAACACCGGGGAGCTGTTTTTT
TRBJ1-1,TRBV10-2,.,.,CASSDRWRSNTEAFF,TGCGCCAGCAGTGATCGGTGGAGGTCGAACACTGAAGCTTTCTTT
TRBJ2-7,TRBV5-6,.,.,CASSSTLDAQGQSYEQYF,TGTGCCAGCAGCTCGACCTTAGACGCACAGGGTCAGTCTTACGAGCAGTACTTC
TRBJ1-2,TRBV6-6,.,.,CASSLREGYGYTF,TGTGCCAGCAGTCTCAGGGAGGGCTATGGCTACACCTTC
TRBJ1-2,TRBV28,few,.,CASRPYSVTDGYTF,TGTGCCAGCAGACCCTACTCGGTAACGGATGGCTACACCTTC
TRBJ2-2,TRBV7-9,.,.,CASGRDTHTGELFF,TGTGCCAGCGGTCGGGACACCCACACCGGGGAGCTGTTTTTT
TRBJ2-6,TRBV5-1,few,.,CASSLSQRANVLTF,TGCGCCAGCAGCTTGTCACAGAGGGCCAACGTCCTGACTTTC
TRBJ1-1,TRBV18,.,.,CASSEQPLGFGNTEAFF,TGTGCCAGCTCCGAACAACCACTCGGGTTCGGGAACACTGAAGCTTTCTTT
TRBJ2-2,TRBV10-3,.,.,CAISSEHGELFF,TGTGCCATCAGTTCCGAACACGGGGAGCTGTTTTTT
TRBJ2-1,TRBV11-1,.,TRBD2,CASSRRAIAGGSWNEQFF,TGTGCCAGCAGCCGGCGGGCGATAGCGGGGGGGTCTTGGAATGAGCAGTTCTTC
TRBJ1-5,TRBV4-1,.,TRBD1,CASSQDQGGTGHQPQHF,TGCGCCAGCAGCCAAGATCAGGGCGGGACAGGACATCAGCCCCAGCATTTT
TRBJ2-3,TRBV5-4,.,.,CASSETGTDTQYF,TGTGCCAGCAGCGAGACTGGCACAGATACGCAGTATTTT